One and the same sample provided the 4 T cell receptor beta chains below, sequenced in a study of T cells in Graves' hyperthyroidism and ophthalmopathy. From RNA transcripts, TCR beta CDR3 regions were amplified. RT-PCR in the first round (using the HTBI primer set) targeted the TCR CDR3. TCRdb redid the calling of the multiplex PCR reads with MiXCR, one entry per CDR3 protein. Among 490,000 or so distinct CDR3 sequences, 46% were seen once, and the ten largest hold around 44%. Sample: peripheral blood or thyroid tissue (not recorded which). The receptors here all came from an adult woman with Graves' disease, either hyperthyroidism or ophthalmopathy (not recorded which).

The chain employs TRBV29-1 and TRBJ2-7; 8 bases agree with TRBD2. This CDR3 is built from 14 residues. V lost 5 bases to trimming and J lost 4 bases; unmatched junction nucleotides: 10. Germline CDR1 SQVTM, CDR2 ANQGSEA. The DNA for the CDR3 is TGCAGCGTTATCCAAGGGACTAGGCCGTACGAGCAGTACTTC. Protein product: CSVIQGTRPYEQYF.

The rearrangement uses TRBV5-1 and TRBJ1-3; possibly TRBD1 for D (5 bases). This CDR3 has 15 amino acids. With 0 bases removed from V and 2 bases from J, the gap between germline ends came to 9 bases. Germline assignment: CDR1 SGHRS and CDR2 YFSETQ. The CDR3 DNA is TGCGCCAGCAGCTTGGGACAGACAACTGGAAACACCATATATTTT. It is translated as CASSLGQTTGNTIYF.

This clonotype was detected a few times. The genes are TRBV28 and TRBJ1-1, with D uncertain. The CDR3 spans 13 residues. Per the germline V gene, CDR1 is MDHEN and CDR2 is SYDVKM. The germline V and J ends were trimmed by 6 bases and 6 bases, with 14 bases remaining between them. CDR3 sequence reads: CASSLKMLAEAFF. The CDR3 bases are TGTGCCAGCAGCTTGAAGATGTTAGCTGAAGCTTTCTTT. Drawing the rest from reference TRBV28 and TRBJ1-1, the complete variable domain is DVKVTQSSRYLVKRTGEKVFLECVQDMDHENMFWYRQDPGLGLRLIYFSYDVKMKEKGDIPEGYSVSREKKERFSLILESASTNQTSMYLCASSLKMLAEAFFGQGTRLTVV.

The chain couples TRBV5-1 to TRBJ2-7, with a possible D match to TRBD2 (5 bases). The germline V gene has CDR1 SGHRS and CDR2 YFSETQ. This CDR3 is built from 17 residues. Trimming removed 2 bases at V and 0 bases at J, with 18 bases between. Written as DNA, the CDR3 is TGCGCCAGCAGCTTCCCCTCCCGATTCGGGGACTCCTACGAGCAGTACTTC. Residues: CASSFPSRFGDSYEQYF.